The rows below give T cell receptor beta chains drawn from one sample of a study of blood T cell repertoires in COVID-19. Generated by immunoSEQ multiplex PCR, the TCRdb table keeps only in-frame clones and is missing some. This table has some 98,000 clones, around 82% appearing once. Sample: peripheral blood. These receptors originate from a man between 65 and 85 years old with active or convalescent COVID-19. Each CDR3 is given with its conserved first and last residue. The order of the fields is V gene, CDR3 protein.

TRBV11-1	CASRDRAGAYEQYF
TRBV4-3	CASSQSGEMNTEAFF
TRBV19	CASSMGSGTRGYGYTF
TRBV7-8	CASSYGTSGGGELFF
TRBV12-3/TRBV12-4	CASRRGGDEQFF
TRBV6-5	CASRTQGSYFGYTF
TRBV5-1	CASSQDSVSTDTQYF
TRBV7-8	CASSFRSEQYF
TRBV5-4	CASSRTGENEKLFF
TRBV7-9	CASSLAAGGGRSDTQYF
TRBV7-9	CASSLEANTEAFF
TRBV20-1	CSARTSVSQYF
TRBV11-2	CASSLGDSTKYF
TRBV6-5	CASSYLTADGYTF
TRBV7-2	CASSLFAGNSGANVLTF
TRBV7-9	CASSQRDSGEKLFF
TRBV11-2	CASSLARQGYYSTEAFF
TRBV5-6	CASSLAAQGNEKLFF
TRBV6-5	CATLGSSYNEQFF
TRBV7-9	CASSLSLYSGNTIYF
TRBV7-9	CASSSIGHETQYF
TRBV4-3	CASSQSRDSYGYTF
TRBV9	CASSEDSRSVFSSTDTQYF
TRBV3-1/TRBV3-2	CASSPLGGGYTF
TRBV21-1	CASSPTPPPGQGAYRAGNEQFF
TRBV6-5	CASRAGTYEQYF